This TCR beta chain was recovered during a study of T cell responses to AZD1222 COVID-19 vaccine. Concerning this clone itself: Antigen unknown.

Produced via immunoSEQ multiplex PCR; TCRdb's table is partial and in-frame only. Of about 140,000 clones in the sample, roughly 90% were seen once. The study's findings and limits: Repertoire sampling was restricted to post-peak T cell response timepoints.

This material consisted of peripheral blood, taken on day 0 of AZD1222 vaccination. The sequence was collected from an adult in good health.

The CDR3 region has the DNA TGCAGTGCTAGTTGGCTAGCGGGAACCTACGAGCAGTACTTC. Its translation is CSASWLAGTYEQYF. This rearrangement joins TRBV20-1 to TRBJ2-7, with TRBD2 matching over 9 bases. The CDR3 runs 14 residues. V trimming: 3 bases; J trimming: 2 bases; junction bases outside the gene matches: 5. Germline values: CDR1 DFQATT, CDR2 SNEGSKA (reference sequence).